Following are 23 T cell receptor beta chains from one sample sequenced in a study of identical twins (TCRdb year 2016). Library preparation used 5' RACE. Sequencing instrument: Illumina HiSeq 2000. The public sequencing data were trimmed at Q25 with fastp and processed into clonotypes with MiXCR by TCRdb, which kept only in-frame beta chains. Each entry is one CDR3 protein sequence, shown with its most common DNA and genes. The table for this sample lists 300,000 to 400,000 distinct CDR3 sequences; approximately 10% of them were counted only once. Of the sample, roughly 8.7% is held by the ten largest clones. Sequences were obtained from naive T cells sorted from blood. The sample's cell subset or site label, in plain terms: cells isolated with a human naive T-cell isolation kit. The receptors derive from a woman aged 45 to 65 in good health.

This clonotype was counted many times. The rearrangement uses TRBV7-7 and TRBJ2-1, with D maybe TRBD2 (5 bases). The V gene lost 5 bases and the J gene lost 2 bases, with 10 bases spanning the gap. This CDR3 comprises 14 residues. Germline CDR1 reads SSHAT; CDR2 reads FNYEAQ (reference sequence). CDR3 protein: CASSPSGAYNEQFF. The DNA for the CDR3 is TGTGCCAGCAGCCCCAGCGGAGCCTACAATGAGCAGTTCTTC.

The chain uses TRBV30 and TRBJ1-4, with 8 bases lining up with TRBD1. The trim removed 3 bases at V and 13 bases at J, leaving 7 bases unmatched. Germline CDR1 is GTSNPN and CDR2 is SVGIG (reference sequence). The CDR3 consists of 12 residues. The CDR3 coding sequence is TGTGCCTGGAGATTAACAGGGGGGTTACTGTTTTTT. This codes for CAWRLTGGLLFF.

In DNA form, the CDR3 reads TGTGCCAGCAACCAAGACGGGAGTTCCTACGAGCAGTACTTC. Protein sequence: CASNQDGSSYEQYF. The rearrangement uses TRBV7-9 and TRBJ2-7; possible D gene TRBD2, 6 bases. Germline lookup yields CDR1 SEHNR and CDR2 FQNEAQ (reference sequence). The CDR3 runs 14 residues. Between the trimmed V and J ends, which lost 7 bases and 1 base, there was a span of 14 bases.

This clonotype was found many times. This chain joins TRBV7-9 and TRBJ2-3; D unresolved. The CDR3 length is 15 residues. Germline V lookup: CDR1 SEHNR, CDR2 FQNEAQ (reference sequence). Trimming took 5 bases from V and 3 from J, leaving 15 bases between them. The CDR3 loop is CASSPINGQTDTQYF. The CDR3 DNA reads TGTGCCAGCAGCCCAATAAACGGGCAGACAGATACGCAGTATTTT.

The chain couples TRBV4-2 to TRBJ2-1, with TRBD2 matching 8 bases. Trimming took 4 bases from V and 4 from J; bases not matched to a gene: 6. The length of the CDR3 is 15 residues. Germline CDR1 reads LGHNA; CDR2 reads YNFKEQ. CDR3 DNA: TGTGCCAGCAGCCCAGATAGCGGGGCTTACAATGAGCAGTTCTTC. Its translation: CASSPDSGAYNEQFF.

The V call is TRBV12-3 or TRBV12-4, the J call TRBJ1-1; the D is unclear. The CDR3 is 13 amino acids. The V gene lost 5 bases and the J gene lost 1 base, with 8 bases spanning the gap. CDR3 sequence (DNA): TGTGCCAGCAGTCCTAAGTCGAACACTGAAGCTTTCTTT. Translating gives CASSPKSNTEAFF.

This chain joins TRBV20-1 and TRBJ2-2; TRBD1 aligns across 9 bases. Germline V gene sequence: CDR1 DFQATT, CDR2 SNEGSKA (reference sequence). Losses at the gene ends were 6 bases for V and 0 bases for J; bases not matched to a gene: 8. This CDR3 is built from 16 residues. In nucleotides, the CDR3 is TGCAGTGCCGCAGTAGACAGGGGGACGAACACCGGGGAGCTGTTTTTT. It specifies CSAAVDRGTNTGELFF.

About this clonotype itself: This may be a read error: a much more frequent sequence differs by one nucleotide. The chain employs TRBV3-1 and TRBJ1-1, with D tentatively TRBD1 (6 bases). V lost 4 bases, J lost 4 bases, and 10 bases lay in between. The CDR3 sequence is 13 residues long. CDR1 and CDR2 (germline): LGHDT, YNNKEL (reference sequence). CDR3 in amino acids: CASSLTGTTEAFF. In DNA form, the CDR3 reads TGTGCCAGCAGCCTTACAGGGACCACTGAAGCTTTCTTT.

The V and J genes are TRBV15 and TRBJ2-1; TRBD2 matches 8 bases. Germline CDR1 LNHNV, CDR2 YYDKDF (reference sequence). Trimming cost V 5 bases and J 8 bases; bases outside gene matches: 11. CDR3 size: 15 residues. The CDR3 nucleotides are TGTGCCACCAGCGGAGTGTTGAGCGGGAGCGATGAGCAGTTCTTC. This gives the protein CATSGVLSGSDEQFF.

The chain carries TRBV13 and TRBJ2-7, with D unclear. The germline CDR1 and CDR2 sequences are PRHDT and FYEKMQ (reference sequence). CDR3 size: 14 residues. V was clipped by 5 bases and J by 3 bases, with 14 bases between them. Written as DNA, the CDR3 is TGTGCCAGCAGCCCCCGAGTCTCGGTCTACGAGCAGTACTTC. Protein product: CASSPRVSVYEQYF.

This clonotype was seen more than once but under ten times. The chain carries TRBV11-2 and TRBJ2-7; D unclear. The CDR3 consists of 14 residues. Germline V lookup: CDR1 SGHAT, CDR2 FQNNGV. The V gene lost 1 base and the J gene lost 4 bases, with 11 bases spanning the gap. The CDR3 sequence: CASSLGVSRYEQYV. The CDR3 region has the DNA TGTGCCAGCAGCTTAGGGGTTAGCCGGTACGAGCAGTACGTC.

This clonotype appeared many times. The rearrangement joins TRBV6-5 to TRBJ1-2; 7 bases match TRBD1. The CDR3 contains 15 residues. V lost 1 base, J lost 7 bases, and 9 bases stayed unmatched. CDR1 is MNHEY, CDR2 SVGAGI, per germline. Here the CDR3 reads CASSYWRQGDSGYTF. CDR3 coding DNA: TGTGCCAGCAGTTACTGGAGACAGGGCGACAGTGGCTACACCTTC.

The chain has TRBV11-3 and TRBJ2-1; D is possibly TRBD2 (8 bases). V was clipped by 8 bases and J by 0 bases, with 26 bases between them. This CDR3 contains 19 residues. CDR1 SGHNT and CDR2 YENEEA come from the germline V gene. The CDR3 loop reads CASGWDSLGGRNSYNEQFF. CDR3 in DNA: TGTGCCAGCGGCTGGGACAGCCTCGGCGGGAGGAACTCCTACAATGAGCAGTTCTTC.

The sample holds a few counts of this clonotype. The J gene is TRBJ2-7, the V gene TRBV5-1; 8 bases line up with TRBD2. The CDR3 is made up of 16 amino acids. Unmatched junction bases numbered 11, after V lost 3 bases and J lost 3 bases. CDR1 and CDR2 (germline): SGHRS, YFSETQ. In DNA form, the CDR3 reads TGCGCCAGCAGCTCGGGAGGGGGTGGCGACCTCTACGAGCAGTACTTC. It codes for CASSSGGGGDLYEQYF. The complete variable domain, with remaining parts taken from reference TRBV5-1 and TRBJ2-7, reads KAGVTQTPRYLIKTRGQQVTLSCSPISGHRSVSWYQQTPGQGLQFLFEYFSETQRNKGNFPGRFSGRQFSNSRSEMNVSTLELGDSALYLCASSSGGGGDLYEQYFGPGTRLTVT.

This clonotype was detected only a few times. The chain employs TRBV5-1 and TRBJ2-5; D is undetermined. The germline V and J ends were trimmed by 0 bases and 5 bases, with 8 bases remaining between them. The CDR3 has 13 amino acids. Germline CDR1 reads SGHRS; CDR2 reads YFSETQ. CDR3 in amino acids: CASSLESRETQYF. The CDR3 bases are TGCGCCAGCAGCTTGGAGTCTCGGGAGACCCAGTACTTC.

This clonotype was detected a few times. V is TRBV2 and J is TRBJ2-1; D may match TRBD1 or TRBD2 (5 bases each). Germline V gives CDR1 SNHLY, CDR2 FYNNEI. Trimming shortened V by 8 bases and J by 8 bases, and 16 bases separated the two germline ends. This CDR3 is 13 amino acids long. CDR3 protein: CASGDPGRDEQFF. CDR3 nucleotide sequence: TGTGCCAGCGGGGACCCCGGTCGGGATGAGCAGTTCTTC.

On this clonotype: Just one base apart from a much larger clone, this may be a read error. The rearrangement uses TRBV29-1 and TRBJ2-7; weak D call: TRBD2 (6 bases). Germline V gene sequence: CDR1 SQVTM, CDR2 ANQGSEA. The CDR3 sequence is 12 residues long. Trimming took off 3 bases at V and 6 bases at J, with 12 bases between the two ends. The CDR3 DNA follows: TGCAGCGTTGAGGAGGAGGGACCCGAGCAGTACTTC. Translated: CSVEEEGPEQYF.

This chain uses TRBV6-2 or TRBV6-3 with TRBJ1-5; D not certain. Trimming removed 5 bases at V and 4 bases at J, with 15 bases between. In germline, CDR1 is MNHEY, CDR2 SVGEGT. This CDR3 contains 15 residues. As DNA, the CDR3 is TGTGCCAGCAGTAAAGGGAGGCAGGCTAATCAGCCCCAGCATTTT. This encodes CASSKGRQANQPQHF.

The sample holds a few counts of this clonotype. DNA of the CDR3: TGTGCCAGCAGCTCCTCATACAGGGGATCAGCCGGGGAGCTGTTTTTT. It yields the protein CASSSSYRGSAGELFF. The chain links TRBV11-3 to TRBJ2-2; 7 positions match TRBD1. Germline V CDR1 and CDR2: SGHNT, YENEEA. V shed 4 bases, J shed 6 bases, and the junction held 11 bases outside the gene matches. The CDR3 is 16 amino acids.

This clonotype was found a few times. J is TRBJ1-2 and V is TRBV12-3 or TRBV12-4; 8 bases agree with TRBD1. The CDR3 has 14 residues. With V trimmed by 7 bases and J by 8 bases, 12 bases remained unmatched. CDR3 sequence: CASNPGDRFMGYTF. The DNA for the CDR3 is TGTGCCAGCAACCCCGGGGACAGGTTTATGGGCTACACCTTC.

The V call is TRBV24-1, the J call TRBJ2-5; TRBD1 aligns across 7 bases. Trimming at V came to 3 bases and at J to 1 base, leaving 4 bases not matched to a gene. CDR1 is KGHDR, CDR2 SFDVKD, per germline. The CDR3 totals 15 residues. CDR3 nucleotide sequence: TGTGCCACCAGTGATCCGTGGGACAGCCAAGAGACCCAGTACTTC. This encodes CATSDPWDSQETQYF.

Many counts were recorded for this clonotype. V is TRBV12-3 or TRBV12-4 and J is TRBJ2-2, with TRBD2 identical over 8 bases. The V gene end was trimmed by 5 bases and the J gene end by 7 bases; junction bases not matched to a gene: 0. This CDR3 is built from 12 residues. The CDR3 spells CASSRGGGELFF. For the CDR3, the DNA is TGTGCCAGCAGTCGGGGGGGCGGGGAGCTGTTTTTT.

This clonotype has at least ten counts. The chain carries TRBV20-1 and TRBJ2-5; TRBD2 matches at 7 bases. V shed 6 bases, J shed 5 bases, and the junction held 12 bases outside the gene matches. Germline V gives CDR1 DFQATT, CDR2 SNEGSKA (reference sequence). The length of the CDR3 is 14 residues. The CDR3 sequence: CSARTSTVRETQYF. For the CDR3, the DNA is TGCAGTGCCCGGACTAGTACCGTTCGGGAGACCCAGTACTTC.